This T cell receptor (beta chain) was identified during a study of CD8 T cells in ankylosing spondylitis. General study results and limits: Among TCR beta sequences, a motif of several highly homologous variants appeared characteristic of ankylosing spondylitis blood.

One entry per CDR3 protein, called by TCRdb with MiXCR from the 5' RACE reads. The table has about 390,000 distinct CDR3 sequences, under 25% seen once. This clonotype was picked up a small number of times. What it recognizes is unknown. The TCR originated in a male donor with ankylosing spondylitis. Material for sequencing was blood, either unsorted or a sorted T cell fraction (not recorded which).

The DNA for the CDR3 is TGTGCCACCAGTGATCCAGGGGGGGTTGTCGGTGAGCAGTTCTTC. Its translation: CATSDPGGVVGEQFF. The rearrangement links TRBV24-1 to TRBJ2-1, with D perhaps TRBD1 or TRBD2 (7 bases each). The V end was cut by 3 bases, the J end by 9 bases, with 17 bases between. This CDR3 has 15 residues. Germline V gene lookup returns CDR1 KGHDR and CDR2 SFDVKD.